The 31 T cell receptor beta chains reported below all come from one sample, sequenced in a study of shared T cell receptors in the human thymus. The method was immunoSEQ multiplex PCR; TCRdb's version includes in-frame clones alone and lacks a portion of them. The table shows over 450,000 clones, with around 82% occurring only once. The sample was also reused in another study, on human thymus T cells.

Sequencing was carried out using thymocytes. These receptors were taken from a boy under two years old with a congenital heart defect.

The V call is TRBV7-8, the J call TRBJ1-1; TRBD1 agrees at 7 bases. CDR1 is SGHVS and CDR2 is FQNEAQ in the germline V gene. The CDR3 consists of 16 residues. Germline trimming cut 5 bases from V and 5 bases from J; bases unmatched to any gene: 14. This CDR3 reads CASSPPPQGSRTEAFF. The CDR3 nucleotides are TGTGCCAGCAGCCCCCCCCCACAGGGGTCACGAACTGAAGCTTTCTTT. Supplemented by reference TRBV7-8 and TRBJ1-1, the full variable domain reads GAGVSQSPRYKVAKRGQDVALRCDPISGHVSLFWYQQALGQGPEFLTYFQNEAQLDKSGLPSDRFFAERPEGSVSTLKIQRTQQEDSAVYLCASSPPPQGSRTEAFFGQGTRLTVV.

The gene calls are TRBV30 and TRBJ2-7, with 12 nucleotides matching TRBD2. The CDR3 consists of 14 residues. V lost 1 base and J lost 5; bases outside the gene matches: 3. Germline assignment: CDR1 GTSNPN and CDR2 SVGIG (reference sequence). DNA of the CDR3: TGTGCCTGGAGTGCGACTAGCGGGAGCGACGAGCAGTACTTC. This encodes CAWSATSGSDEQYF.

This clone was seen more than once but under ten times. The rearrangement uses TRBV30 and TRBJ2-2; TRBD1 might be the D (5 bases). V was trimmed by 3 bases and J by 5 bases, leaving 10 bases between them. CDR3 length equals 13 residues. Germline V gene lookup returns CDR1 GTSNPN and CDR2 SVGIG (reference sequence). CDR3 region: CAWRQGWTGELFF. DNA of the CDR3: TGTGCCTGGAGGCAGGGCTGGACCGGGGAGCTGTTTTTT.

The table lists this clone with a few counts. The V and J genes are TRBV14 and TRBJ2-3, with TRBD1 matching 7 bases. This CDR3 comprises 14 residues. Germline lookup yields CDR1 SGHDN and CDR2 FVKESK. The junction had 5 bases not matched to a gene; V was cut back by 7 bases and J by 1 base. CDR3 coding DNA: TGTGCCAGCAACACCGGGACAGGCACAGATACGCAGTATTTT. It is translated as CASNTGTGTDTQYF.

This clone was observed a few times. The chain uses TRBV5-1 and TRBJ2-7; 9 bases line up with TRBD2. The CDR3 runs 14 residues. From germline, CDR1 is SGHRS and CDR2 YFSETQ. V shed 7 bases, J shed 1 base, and the junction held 6 bases outside the gene matches. CDR3 region: CASSLAGSSYEQYF. The CDR3 DNA reads as TGCGCCAGCTCTCTAGCGGGGTCATCCTACGAGCAGTACTTC.

This chain joins TRBV7-9 and TRBJ1-2; 8 nucleotides align to TRBD1. The CDR3 loop spans 16 amino acids. Germline trimming cut 2 bases from V and 3 bases from J; bases unmatched to any gene: 8. From germline, CDR1 is SEHNR and CDR2 FQNEAQ (reference sequence). The CDR3 reads CASSLIQGDFDYGYTF. For the CDR3, the DNA is TGTGCCAGCAGCTTAATACAGGGGGATTTCGACTATGGCTACACCTTC.

V is TRBV4-3 and J is TRBJ1-2; 8 positions agree with TRBD1. This CDR3 contains 15 residues. Germline CDR1 reads LGHNA; CDR2 reads YSLEER. The V segment lost 1 base and the J segment 2 bases; nucleotides outside the gene matches: 3. CDR3 sequence reads: CASSQVQGANYGYTF. The CDR3 coding sequence is TGCGCCAGCAGCCAAGTTCAGGGGGCGAACTATGGCTACACCTTC.

The chain uses TRBV5-1 and TRBJ2-5, with 8 positions matching TRBD1. The J call may be mistaken, given a closer DNA end match to TRBJ2-7. Germline CDR1 SGHRS, CDR2 YFSETQ. There are 14 residues in the CDR3. The CDR3 loop is CASSFTGGSYEQYF. The CDR3 DNA reads TGCGCCAGCAGCTTCACAGGGGGCTCCTACGAGCAGTACTTC.

The chain couples TRBV28 to TRBJ2-1, with TRBD2 matching 11 bases. Germline loops: CDR1 MDHEN, CDR2 SYDVKM. The CDR3 runs to 16 residues. J gave up 9 bases and V 3 bases, and 10 bases lay outside the gene matches. The CDR3 is CASSLPPGLAVGEQFF. CDR3 coding DNA: TGTGCCAGCAGTTTGCCACCGGGACTAGCGGTGGGTGAGCAGTTCTTC.

The chain uses TRBV5-4 and TRBJ1-2, with no clear D. CDR3 length: 13 amino acids. Between the trimmed V and J ends, which lost 4 bases and 6 bases, there was a span of 13 bases. The germline gives CDR1 SGHNT, CDR2 YYREEE (reference sequence). CDR3 sequence reads: CASSGLWKDGYTF. The CDR3 coding sequence is TGTGCCAGCAGCGGGCTATGGAAGGATGGCTACACCTTC.

The gene calls are TRBV6-5 and TRBJ2-7; the match to TRBD1 covers 9 bases. Germline CDR1 and CDR2: MNHEY and SVGAGI. The CDR3 is 13 residues long. The ends lost 5 bases at V and 5 bases at J; junction bases unmatched: 4. CDR3 amino acids: CASSMDRGHEQYF. CDR3 in DNA: TGTGCCAGCAGTATGGACAGGGGCCACGAGCAGTACTTC.

On this clone itself: The same CDR3 is also encoded by other DNA sequences in this sample. The rearrangement uses TRBV5-4 and TRBJ2-3, with TRBD2 matching over 7 bases. The germline V gene encodes CDR1 SGHNT and CDR2 YYREEE (reference sequence). V trimming: 0 bases; J trimming: 3 bases; junction bases outside the gene matches: 1. The CDR3 runs to 14 residues. The CDR3 DNA is TGTGCCAGCAGCTTGGCCGGGAGGACAGATACGCAGTATTTT. Protein: CASSLAGRTDTQYF.

V usage is TRBV12-5 and J usage is TRBJ2-2; TRBD2 aligns across 7 bases. This CDR3 spans 18 amino acids. Trimming cost V 0 bases and J 0 bases; bases outside gene matches: 7. The germline gives CDR1 LGHNT, CDR2 FRNRAP. This chain's CDR3 is CASGLVRTSETNTGELFF. In DNA, the CDR3 is TGTGCTAGTGGTTTGGTACGAACTAGCGAGACGAACACCGGGGAGCTGTTTTTT.

There are a few counts of this clone. The chain links TRBV6-1 to TRBJ2-7, with unresolved D. Germline CDR1 and CDR2: MNHNS and SASEGT. Trimming left V 3 bases short and J 3 bases short, with 18 bases between. The length of the CDR3 is 16 residues. CDR3 region: CASSDRIDQVGYEQYF. The CDR3 coding sequence is TGTGCCAGCAGTGATAGGATTGACCAGGTCGGCTACGAGCAGTACTTC.

The chain carries TRBV5-4 and TRBJ1-2; 7 bases are a match to TRBD1. V was pared by 5 bases and J by 5 bases, with 9 bases of the junction left unmatched. CDR1 and CDR2 (germline): SGHNT, YYREEE (reference sequence). The CDR3 contains 14 residues. The CDR3 is CASRKHDRVYGYTF. The CDR3, as DNA: TGTGCCAGCAGGAAACATGACAGGGTATATGGCTACACCTTC.

The chain is built from TRBV7-9 and TRBJ1-1; a possible D gene is TRBD1 (5 bases). Germline CDR1 SEHNR, CDR2 FQNEAQ (reference sequence). This CDR3 is built from 13 residues. V was trimmed by 4 bases and J by 3 bases, leaving 9 bases between them. The CDR3 loop reads CASSSRADTEAFF. As DNA, the CDR3 is TGTGCCAGCAGCTCCAGGGCGGACACTGAAGCTTTCTTT.

The V and J genes are TRBV5-8 and TRBJ1-5; D gene uncertain. Trimming took 4 bases from V and 6 from J, leaving 14 bases between them. CDR1 and CDR2 (germline): SGHTS, YDEGEE. CDR3 length equals 14 residues. Written as DNA, the CDR3 is TGTGCCAGCAGCCCGGGTGGCCCTCCTCAGCCCCAGCATTTT. Protein sequence: CASSPGGPPQPQHF.

This clone was detected only once. V and J are TRBV29-1 and TRBJ1-2; 7 bases are a match to TRBD1. The CDR3 is 17 amino acids. Trimming cost V 3 bases and J 4 bases; bases outside gene matches: 17. Germline-derived CDR1 and CDR2 are SQVTM and ANQGSEA. The CDR3 nucleotides are TGCAGCGTTGAGGAACCTCGGGACAGCCCCCCTACCTATGGCTACACCTTC. Encoded protein: CSVEEPRDSPPTYGYTF.

The chain combines TRBV14 with TRBJ2-7; 7 bases map to TRBD2. The CDR3 sequence is 16 residues long. Per the germline V gene, CDR1 is SGHDN and CDR2 is FVKESK. With 6 bases clipped from V and 2 bases from J, the junction kept 13 bases outside the gene matches. The CDR3 DNA reads TGTGCCAGCAGTCTTACCCTGGGGGGGAGGGCCTACGAGCAGTACTTC. Protein: CASSLTLGGRAYEQYF.

J is TRBJ2-7 and V is TRBV7-2, with D possibly being TRBD2 (6 bases). Trimming took 5 bases from V and 0 from J, leaving 20 bases between them. The CDR3 length is 17 residues. Germline values: CDR1 SGHTA, CDR2 FQGNSA. The CDR3 nucleotides are TGTGCCAGCAGCGCCCGACGGGACTGGCGGCGCTCCTACGAGCAGTACTTC. The encoded protein is CASSARRDWRRSYEQYF.

V usage is TRBV5-6 and J usage is TRBJ2-3, with TRBD1 identical over 8 bases. With 4 bases clipped from V and 0 bases from J, the junction kept 7 bases outside the gene matches. The germline V gene encodes CDR1 SGHDT and CDR2 YYEEEE. The CDR3 contains 16 residues. The CDR3 is CASSARGRLSTDTQYF. In nucleotides, the CDR3 is TGTGCCAGCAGCGCCAGGGGGCGGTTAAGCACAGATACGCAGTATTTT.

A single count supports this clone. The genes are TRBV27 and TRBJ1-2, with a weak D call TRBD1 (6 bases). Germline V gene sequence: CDR1 MNHEY, CDR2 SMNVEV (reference sequence). This CDR3 comprises 16 residues. V lost 5 bases and J 7 bases, leaving 23 bases between the germline ends. The CDR3 coding sequence is TGTGCCAGCAGTACCCGAGGGGCAGGGGCGCCCAGTGGCTACACCTTC. Translating it yields CASSTRGAGAPSGYTF.

The chain recombines TRBV27 with TRBJ1-4; TRBD1 agrees at 10 bases. J lost 1 base, V lost 5 bases, and 1 base had no gene match. CDR3 length: 15 amino acids. CDR1 and CDR2 from the germline V gene are MNHEY and SMNVEV (reference sequence). CDR3 coding DNA: TGTGCCAGCAGTGGGACAGGGGTAACTAATGAAAAACTGTTTTTT. Amino acid sequence: CASSGTGVTNEKLFF.

The chain couples TRBV19 to TRBJ1-1, with D maybe TRBD1 (6 bases). The CDR3 spans 13 residues. In germline, CDR1 is LNHDA, CDR2 SQIVND (reference sequence). The ends were cut back, 10 bases at V and 5 bases at J, with 17 bases in the middle. The DNA of the CDR3 is TGTGCCACCACTAGGGGGGGGCCGACTGAAGCTTTCTTT. Protein product: CATTRGGPTEAFF.

This clone has a single count. The chain has TRBV12-5 and TRBJ1-4; the match to TRBD1 covers 7 bases. The CDR3 runs to 15 residues. Germline values: CDR1 LGHNT, CDR2 FRNRAP. V gave up 6 bases and J gave up 8 bases; unmatched junction bases: 12. The CDR3 DNA reads as TGTGCTAGTGGCCCTAATAAAACAGGGGCAGAAAAACTGTTTTTT. This gives the protein CASGPNKTGAEKLFF. The whole variable domain, remainder taken from reference TRBV12-5 and TRBJ1-4, is DARVTQTPRHKVTEMGQEVTMRCQPILGHNTVFWYRQTMMQGLELLAYFRNRAPLDDSGMPKDRFSAEMPDATLATLKIQPSEPRDSAVYFCASGPNKTGAEKLFFGSGTQLSVL.

This clone appeared a single time. The rearrangement uses TRBV25-1 and TRBJ1-2; D is unclear. V was trimmed by 0 bases and J by 4 bases, leaving 12 bases between them. Per germline, CDR1 MGHDK and CDR2 SYGVNS. This CDR3 contains 15 residues. The CDR3 nucleotides are TGTGCCAGCAGTGAATACGGCGGGAGCGCCTATGGCTACACCTTC. This translates into CASSEYGGSAYGYTF.

This sequence joins TRBV7-9 and TRBJ2-1; 12 bases align to TRBD2. Germline trimming cut 5 bases from V and 6 bases from J; bases unmatched to any gene: 11. CDR3 length: 17 residues. The germline V gene encodes CDR1 SEHNR and CDR2 FQNEAQ (reference sequence). The CDR3 here is CASSLKPTSGSVNEQFF. The CDR3 DNA reads TGTGCCAGCAGCCTTAAACCGACTAGCGGGAGCGTCAATGAGCAGTTCTTC.

The chain has TRBV4-3 and TRBJ2-7; 11 positions match TRBD2. Trimming at V came to 1 base and at J to 1 base, leaving 9 bases not matched to a gene. CDR1 and CDR2 (germline): LGHNA, YSLEER. The CDR3 runs to 18 residues. The CDR3 region is CASSQGTTSGTESYEQYF. CDR3 in DNA: TGCGCCAGCAGCCAAGGTACGACTAGCGGGACCGAATCCTACGAGCAGTACTTC.

The chain couples TRBV19 to TRBJ2-1; a weak D match, TRBD1 (5 bases). V was clipped by 0 bases and J by 3 bases, with 12 bases between them. CDR3 length equals 16 residues. Germline V gives CDR1 LNHDA, CDR2 SQIVND (reference sequence). This CDR3 reads CASSIDPQGYYNEQFF. The CDR3 nucleotides are TGTGCCAGTAGTATAGATCCCCAGGGATACTACAATGAGCAGTTCTTC. Supplemented by reference TRBV19 and TRBJ2-1, the full variable domain reads DGGITQSPKYLFRKEGQNVTLSCEQNLNHDAMYWYRQDPGQGLRLIYYSQIVNDFQKGDIAEGYSVSREKKESFPLTVTSAQKNPTAFYLCASSIDPQGYYNEQFFGPGTRLTVL.

V is TRBV21-1 and J is TRBJ2-7; the table assigns TRBD1, which was not confirmed against the DNA. TRBV21-1 is annotated as a pseudogene. This CDR3 comprises 18 residues. CDR3 nucleotides: TGTGCCAGCAGCATCTTCCGGGGACAGGGGGACGTTCTCAACGAGCAGTACTTC. Its translation: CASSIFRGQGDVLNEQYF.

V usage is TRBV28 and J usage is TRBJ1-5, with D perhaps TRBD1 (6 bases). The V gene lost 5 bases and the J gene lost 1 base, with 12 bases spanning the gap. Germline lookup yields CDR1 MDHEN and CDR2 SYDVKM. The CDR3 consists of 15 residues. The CDR3 coding sequence is TGTGCCAGCAGTCGTAACAGGGAGAGCAATCAGCCCCAGCATTTT. It codes for CASSRNRESNQPQHF.